This passage covers 25 T cell receptor beta chains from one sample sequenced in a study of a mutant IDH1 vaccine in newly diagnosed glioma. Specified time point: week 5, during vaccination. Vaccinated patients received 300 ug of mutant IDH1 20-mer peptide per dose, with topical imiquimod. No antigen has been identified for these receptors. Some clones are missing from TCRdb's copy, which holds only in-frame ones; the method was immunoSEQ multiplex PCR. The sample holds tens of thousands of clones, around 78% seen once. This sample comprised PBMCs, obtained from a glioma patient whose treatment included an IDH1 peptide vaccine. The receptor set was obtained from a man between 40 and 49 years old with glioma.

This chain uses TRBV6-1 with TRBJ2-3; tentatively, D is TRBD1 or TRBD2 (5 bases each). The CDR3 runs to 13 residues. V dropped 0 bases and J dropped 5 bases, with 6 bases sitting between them. Per germline, CDR1 MNHNS and CDR2 SASEGT. The CDR3, as DNA: TGTGCCAGCAGTGAAGCGGGGGTAGATACGCAGTATTTT. Encoded protein: CASSEAGVDTQYF.

Only a few counts were recorded for this clone. The chain uses TRBV7-9 and TRBJ1-1, with D possibly TRBD1 on 6 matching bases. V was shortened by 5 bases and J by 2 bases, with 12 bases between the two germline ends. This CDR3 spans 14 amino acids. Per germline, CDR1 SEHNR and CDR2 FQNEAQ (reference sequence). The DNA of the CDR3 is TGTGCCAGCAGCATAACAGGGTCTAACACTGAAGCTTTCTTT. Amino acids: CASSITGSNTEAFF.

V gene TRBV16 combines with J gene TRBJ2-2; TRBD1 agrees at 8 bases. CDR3 length: 15 residues. Germline V gene sequence: CDR1 KGHSY, CDR2 FQNENV. Germline trimming cut 7 bases from V and 4 bases from J; bases unmatched to any gene: 8. CDR3 coding DNA: TGTGCCAGCAAAAACAGGGGGGATAGCACCGGGGAGCTGTTTTTT. Its protein is CASKNRGDSTGELFF.

In its sample, this clone was seen a few times. This rearrangement joins TRBV4-2 to TRBJ1-2; possible D gene TRBD1, 6 bases. V lost 2 bases and J lost 2, with 12 bases in between. CDR1 and CDR2 (germline): LGHNA, YNFKEQ. The CDR3 totals 15 residues. In DNA, the CDR3 is TGTGCCAGCAGCCAAACCGGGACACTCAACTATGGCTACACCTTC. It is translated as CASSQTGTLNYGYTF.

CDR3 DNA: TGTGCCAGCAGTGAAGCTGTGGGGCCCCGGGGGCCCCAGCATTTT. As protein: CASSEAVGPRGPQHF. The gene calls are TRBV2 and TRBJ1-5; possibly TRBD1 for D (5 bases). CDR3 size: 15 residues. Per germline, CDR1 SNHLY and CDR2 FYNNEI. The V end was cut by 0 bases, the J end by 9 bases, with 15 bases between.

The count of this clone is one. The J gene is TRBJ2-2, the V gene TRBV4-1; TRBD2 might be the D (6 bases). The V end was cut by 3 bases, the J end by 5 bases, with 19 bases between. CDR3 size: 17 residues. Looked up from germline, CDR1 is MGHRA and CDR2 is YSYEKL. CDR3 loop: CASSHLDPLGGTGELFF. Written as DNA, the CDR3 is TGCGCCAGCAGCCACCTGGACCCTTTGGGGGGAACCGGGGAGCTGTTTTTT.

The chain carries TRBV10-1 and TRBJ2-1; D gene ambiguous. The V gene lost 3 bases and the J gene lost 6 bases, with 3 bases spanning the gap. This CDR3 spans 11 amino acids. CDR1 and CDR2 from the germline V gene are WNHNN and SYGVQD (reference sequence). The CDR3 reads CASSDTNEQFF. As DNA, the CDR3 is TGCGCCAGCAGTGATACCAATGAGCAGTTCTTC.

Comment on this clone: The sample contains more than one DNA sequence encoding this CDR3. The chain combines TRBV14 with TRBJ1-4; no clear D gene. Germline CDR1 SGHDN, CDR2 FVKESK. The CDR3 has 11 amino acids. V was shortened by 4 bases and J by 7 bases, with 4 bases between the two germline ends. As DNA, the CDR3 is TGTGCCAGCAGCCCGGGTGAAAAACTGTTTTTT. Its protein product is CASSPGEKLFF.

This clone has a single count. The chain employs TRBV6-6 and TRBJ1-1; D uncertain. Germline CDR1 is MNHNY and CDR2 is SVGAGI (reference sequence). V was clipped by 6 bases and J by 5 bases, with 19 bases between them. The CDR3 loop spans 15 amino acids. CDR3 sequence reads: CASRSGKAPGTEAFF. CDR3 sequence (DNA): TGTGCCAGCAGATCGGGAAAGGCCCCTGGGACTGAAGCTTTCTTT.

The V and J genes are TRBV5-8 and TRBJ1-5, with TRBD1 identical over 8 bases. With V trimmed by 4 bases and J by 0 bases, 3 bases remained unmatched. The germline CDR1 and CDR2 sequences are SGHTS and YDEGEE. This CDR3 spans 15 amino acids. The CDR3 region is CASSPGQASNQPQHF. In nucleotides, the CDR3 is TGTGCCAGCAGCCCGGGACAGGCTAGCAATCAGCCCCAGCATTTT.

This chain links TRBV6-5 with TRBJ2-7; 7 bases agree with TRBD1. The junction had 2 bases not matched to a gene; V was cut back by 2 bases and J by 4 bases. Germline values: CDR1 MNHEY, CDR2 SVGAGI. The CDR3 spans 13 residues. The CDR3 DNA sequence: TGTGCCAGCAGTTACGACAGGGCTTACGAGCAGTACTTC. As protein: CASSYDRAYEQYF.

A single count supports this clone. The genes are TRBV29-1 and TRBJ2-7; TRBD1 agrees at 7 bases. Germline V CDR1 and CDR2: SQVTM, ANQGSEA. J lost 2 bases, V lost 7 bases, and 2 bases had no gene match. The CDR3 covers 11 residues. The chain's CDR3 is CSGQGPYEQYF. CDR3 bases: TGCAGCGGACAGGGTCCCTACGAGCAGTACTTC.

The J gene is TRBJ2-5, the V gene TRBV29-1; 8 bases fit TRBD2. Germline V lookup: CDR1 SQVTM, CDR2 ANQGSEA. The CDR3 loop spans 14 amino acids. V was clipped by 6 bases and J by 5 bases; unmatched bases: 11. In DNA form, the CDR3 reads TGCAGCGTCGCTCTGAGCGGGGGCTCGGAGACCCAGTACTTC. The encoded protein is CSVALSGGSETQYF.

This clone was seen once. This chain links TRBV7-9 with TRBJ2-5; 7 bases are shared with TRBD1. Germline V gene data show CDR1 as SEHNR and CDR2 as FQNEAQ (reference sequence). Germline trimming cut 10 bases from V and 2 bases from J; bases unmatched to any gene: 13. The CDR3 is 15 amino acids. The CDR3 sequence: CATFGRQGNQETQYF. Here the CDR3 DNA reads TGTGCCACTTTCGGCCGACAGGGAAATCAAGAGACCCAGTACTTC.

This chain joins TRBV7-2 and TRBJ1-2; tentative D call: TRBD1 (5 bases). The CDR3 runs to 18 residues. The germline gives CDR1 SGHTA, CDR2 FQGNSA. V gave up 1 base and J gave up 4 bases, with 22 bases separating them. DNA for the CDR3: TGTGCCAGCAGCTTAGTGGGCAATGTGGGGGGAGCTGGCTATGGCTACACCTTC. Amino acid sequence: CASSLVGNVGGAGYGYTF.

The chain has TRBV18 and TRBJ1-6; unclear D gene. V was cut by 4 bases and J by 7 bases, with 8 bases left in between. The CDR3 runs to 13 residues. CDR1 KGHSH and CDR2 LQKENI come from the germline V gene. The CDR3 region has the DNA TGTGCCAGCTCACAGGAACGAAATTCACCCCTCCACTTT. Translation: CASSQERNSPLHF.

This rearrangement joins TRBV18 to TRBJ1-1; D is uncertain. This CDR3 has 13 residues. Germline CDR1 KGHSH, CDR2 LQKENI. Trimming left V 2 bases short and J 3 bases short, with 7 bases between. DNA for the CDR3: TGTGCCAGCTCACCAGGTCAGGACACTGAAGCTTTCTTT. As protein: CASSPGQDTEAFF.

For the CDR3, the DNA is TGTGCCACCAGCAGGAGGTGGACAGGGGAGAACACTGAAGCTTTCTTT. This translates into CATSRRWTGENTEAFF. The chain employs TRBV15 and TRBJ1-1; 9 bases align to TRBD1. From germline, CDR1 is LNHNV and CDR2 YYDKDF (reference sequence). This CDR3 has 16 amino acids. J gave up 1 base and V 3 bases, and 6 bases lay outside the gene matches.

This clone was observed a few times. The rearrangement uses TRBV6-5 and TRBJ1-1, with D unresolved. The V end was cut by 5 bases, the J end by 0 bases, with 7 bases between. Looked up from germline, CDR1 is MNHEY and CDR2 is SVGAGI. The CDR3 spans 13 residues. The CDR3 region is CASSPSMNTEAFF. The DNA for the CDR3 is TGTGCCAGCAGTCCATCGATGAACACTGAAGCTTTCTTT.

The chain is built from TRBV11-2 and TRBJ1-5, with no clear D. Germline CDR1 SGHAT, CDR2 FQNNGV. The CDR3 sequence is 13 residues long. V was trimmed by 5 bases and J by 0 bases, leaving 5 bases between them. The CDR3 nucleotides read TGTGCCAGCAGCACATATAGCAATCAGCCCCAGCATTTT. Amino acids: CASSTYSNQPQHF.

The rearrangement joins TRBV5-4 to TRBJ2-7; 11 bases are shared with TRBD2. CDR1 and CDR2 (germline): SGHNT, YYREEE (reference sequence). After removal of 3 bases from V and 9 bases from J, the junction contained 14 bases not matched to a gene. The length of the CDR3 is 16 residues. In nucleotides, the CDR3 is TGTGCCAGCAGCTATTCTCTTAGCGGGGGGGGATTCAGGCAGTACTTC. Protein product: CASSYSLSGGGFRQYF.

This clone was counted between two and nine times. The rearrangement links TRBV11-2 to TRBJ1-2, with D tentatively TRBD1 (6 bases). The CDR3 has 12 residues. From germline, CDR1 is SGHAT and CDR2 FQNNGV. The ends were cut back, 5 bases at V and 11 bases at J, with 15 bases in the middle. DNA for the CDR3: TGTGCCAGCAGCCCTACAGGGTTGGTATACACCTTC. The encoded protein is CASSPTGLVYTF.

The V call is TRBV6-5, the J call TRBJ2-7; D call uncertain. This CDR3 is 13 amino acids long. Germline lookup yields CDR1 MNHEY and CDR2 SVGAGI. Trimming took 0 bases from V and 4 from J, leaving 7 bases between them. Written as DNA, the CDR3 is TGTGCCAGCAGTTACTCGGGTGCGTACGAGCAGTACTTC. It specifies CASSYSGAYEQYF.

This clone appeared a single time. The chain joins TRBV19 to TRBJ1-2; 9 bases line up with TRBD1. Germline trimming cut 4 bases from V and 6 bases from J; bases unmatched to any gene: 12. CDR3 length: 16 residues. Germline CDR1 is LNHDA and CDR2 is SQIVND (reference sequence). This chain's CDR3 is CASSTSHGQGLDGYTF. Written as DNA, the CDR3 is TGTGCCAGTAGTACCTCCCATGGACAGGGGCTCGATGGCTACACCTTC.

This clone has more than one count but fewer than ten. The chain uses TRBV2 and TRBJ2-7; maybe TRBD1 (7 bases). Trimming took 3 bases from V and 2 from J, leaving 11 bases between them. The CDR3 covers 14 residues. Germline loops: CDR1 SNHLY, CDR2 FYNNEI. CDR3 in amino acids: CASSDSGGTYEQYF. The CDR3 DNA follows: TGTGCCAGCAGTGATTCAGGGGGGACCTACGAGCAGTACTTC.